Listed here are 2 T cell receptor beta chains from one sample, sequenced in a study of cytomegalovirus exposure and HLA in healthy donors. PCR used 60 Vbeta primers and 13 Jbeta primers. This table comes from immunoSEQ multiplex PCR, and its TCRdb copy is limited to in-frame clones, with some not included. The sample gives more than 90,000 clones, roughly 72% of which show up once; about 0.5% is in the top ten. The specimen sequenced was PBMCs. These receptors originate from a man aged 25-45 years in good health and CMV-seronegative.

The V call is TRBV5-5, the J call TRBJ1-5; tentative D call: TRBD1 (6 bases). V was shortened by 4 bases and J by 9 bases, with 20 bases between the two germline ends. Germline assignment: CDR1 SGHKS and CDR2 YYEKEE (reference sequence). This CDR3 has 15 residues. Here the CDR3 reads CASSPQGTGWGPQHF. In DNA form, the CDR3 reads TGTGCCAGCAGCCCCCAGGGAACAGGGTGGGGGCCCCAGCATTTT.

This rearrangement joins TRBV2 to TRBJ1-3, with 7 bases that match TRBD1. V lost 6 bases to trimming and J lost 0 bases; unmatched junction nucleotides: 8. Germline V lookup: CDR1 SNHLY, CDR2 FYNNEI. This CDR3 has 16 amino acids. The CDR3 sequence: CASRTRQGLSGNTIYF. CDR3 sequence (DNA): TGTGCCAGCAGAACCAGACAGGGCCTCTCTGGAAACACCATATATTTT.